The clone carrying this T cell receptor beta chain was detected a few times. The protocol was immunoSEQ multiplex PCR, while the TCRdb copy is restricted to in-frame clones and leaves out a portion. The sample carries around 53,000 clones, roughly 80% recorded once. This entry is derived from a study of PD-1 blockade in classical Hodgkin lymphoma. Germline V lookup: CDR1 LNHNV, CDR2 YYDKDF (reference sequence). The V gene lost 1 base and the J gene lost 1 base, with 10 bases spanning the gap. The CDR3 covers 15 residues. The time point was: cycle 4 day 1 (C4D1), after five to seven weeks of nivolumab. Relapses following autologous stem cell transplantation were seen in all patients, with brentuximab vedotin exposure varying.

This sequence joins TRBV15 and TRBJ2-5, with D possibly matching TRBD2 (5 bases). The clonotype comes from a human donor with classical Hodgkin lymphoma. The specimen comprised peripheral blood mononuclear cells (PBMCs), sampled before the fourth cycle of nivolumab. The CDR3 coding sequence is TGTGCCACCAGCAGAGCGGGCGGGTCCCAAGAGACCCAGTACTTC. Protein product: CATSRAGGSQETQYF. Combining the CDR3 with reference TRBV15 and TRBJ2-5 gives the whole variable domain DAMVIQNPRYQVTQFGKPVTLSCSQTLNHNVMYWYQQKSSQAPKLLFHYYDKDFNNEADTPDNFQSRRPNTSFCFLDIRSPGLGDTAMYLCATSRAGGSQETQYFGPGTRLLVL.